The sequence of this T cell receptor beta chain was determined in a study of T cell responses to AZD1222 COVID-19 vaccine. Measured with immunoSEQ multiplex PCR; TCRdb has only the in-frame clones, and not every one. The sample comprises 190,000 or so clones, approximately 90% of which are singletons, and roughly 26% rests with the top ten. Study-level findings and limits: Receipt of two AZD1222 doses was followed by a rise in Spike-specific TCR breadth and depth.

This CDR3 region has 15 residues. The germline V gene encodes CDR1 LGHDT and CDR2 YNNKEL (reference sequence). V lost 2 bases to trimming and J lost 2 bases, with 9 bases between them. Worth noting for this clone: Its antigen is undetermined.

Some second doses came at about 4 weeks and others at about 12 weeks; these were pooled. The genes are TRBV3-1 (or the pseudogene TRBV3-2) and TRBJ2-2, with unresolved D. The receptor was derived from an adult who received the AZD1222 COVID-19 vaccine. The material was peripheral blood, obtained 28 days after the second AZD1222 dose. For the CDR3, the DNA is TGTGCCAGCAGCCAATGGCTAATTAACACCGGGGAGCTGTTTTTT. This sequence encodes CASSQWLINTGELFF.